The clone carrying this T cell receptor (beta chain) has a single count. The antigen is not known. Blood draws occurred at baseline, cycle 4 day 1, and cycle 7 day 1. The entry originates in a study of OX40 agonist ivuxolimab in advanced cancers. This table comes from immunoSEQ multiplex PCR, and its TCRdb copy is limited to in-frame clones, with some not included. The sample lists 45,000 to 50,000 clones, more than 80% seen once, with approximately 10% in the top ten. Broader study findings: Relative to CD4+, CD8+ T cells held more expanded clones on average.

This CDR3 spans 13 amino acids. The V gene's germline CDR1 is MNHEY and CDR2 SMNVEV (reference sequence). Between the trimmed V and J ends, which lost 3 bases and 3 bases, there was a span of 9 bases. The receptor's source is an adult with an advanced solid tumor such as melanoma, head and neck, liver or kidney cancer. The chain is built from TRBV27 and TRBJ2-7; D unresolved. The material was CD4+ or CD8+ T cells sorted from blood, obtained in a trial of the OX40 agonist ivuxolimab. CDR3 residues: CASSFGPSYEQYF. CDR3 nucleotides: TGTGCCAGCAGTTTCGGGCCGAGCTACGAGCAGTACTTC.